This T cell receptor beta chain came from a study of blood T cells in healthy people across ages. This CDR3 contains 16 residues. The V segment lost 4 bases and the J segment 5 bases; nucleotides outside the gene matches: 10. Germline CDR1 MGHRA, CDR2 YSYEKL. A second PCR of 7 to 11 cycles used a sample-barcoded 5' primer and a J-beta primer mix. TCRdb ran MiXCR on the 5' RACE reads and lists one entry per CDR3 protein. The data hold 500,000 to 550,000 distinct CDR3 sequences, with less than 25% observed a single time. This sample also appeared in a second study, on T cells of mothers and their children.

The receptor's source is a boy aged 10-17 years in good health. The V call is TRBV4-1, the J call TRBJ2-1; 8 bases line up with TRBD2. Input material: blood. This CDR3 reads CASSLSGGGLNNEQFF. The DNA of the CDR3 is TGCGCCAGCAGCCTGTCCGGGGGGGGCCTGAACAATGAGCAGTTCTTC.